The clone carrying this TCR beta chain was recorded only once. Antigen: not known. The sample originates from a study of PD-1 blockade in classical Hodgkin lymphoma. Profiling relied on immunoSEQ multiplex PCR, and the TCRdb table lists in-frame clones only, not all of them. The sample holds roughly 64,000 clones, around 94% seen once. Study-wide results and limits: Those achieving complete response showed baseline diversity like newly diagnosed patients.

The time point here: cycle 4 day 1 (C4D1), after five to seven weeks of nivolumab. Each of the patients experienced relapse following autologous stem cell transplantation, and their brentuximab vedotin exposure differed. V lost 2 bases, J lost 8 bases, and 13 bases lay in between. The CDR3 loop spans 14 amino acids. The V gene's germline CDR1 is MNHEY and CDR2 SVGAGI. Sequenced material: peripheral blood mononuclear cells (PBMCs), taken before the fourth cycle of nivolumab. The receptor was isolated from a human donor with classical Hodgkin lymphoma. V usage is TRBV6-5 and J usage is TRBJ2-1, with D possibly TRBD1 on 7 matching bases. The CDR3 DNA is TGTGCCAGCAGTTACGGTCCAGGGGGGCATGAGCAGTTCTTC. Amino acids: CASSYGPGGHEQFF.